A single sample is the source of the 14 T cell receptor beta chains below, sequenced in a study of shared T cell receptors in the human thymus. Repertoires were generated with immunoSEQ multiplex PCR, while TCRdb's copy carries only in-frame clones and drops some. The top ten clones hold more than 0.01% of a sample with under 700,000 clones, around 78% of them seen once. This same sample was also part of a study on human thymus T cells.

The sample was thymocytes. The source of these receptors is a boy less than two years old with a congenital heart defect.

This chain connects TRBV14 to TRBJ2-7; 8 bases match TRBD2. The CDR3 spans 17 residues. J gave up 3 bases and V 0 bases, and 10 bases lay outside the gene matches. The germline gives CDR1 SGHDN, CDR2 FVKESK. In DNA form, the CDR3 reads TGTGCCAGCAGCCAAGATCATGAAGCGGGAGTGGGCTACGAGCAGTACTTC. Translated: CASSQDHEAGVGYEQYF. Variable domain in full (rest from reference TRBV14 and TRBJ2-7): EAGVTQFPSHSVIEKGQTVTLRCDPISGHDNLYWYRRVMGKEIKFLLHFVKESKQDESGMPNNRFLAERTGGTYSTLKVQPAELEDSGVYFCASSQDHEAGVGYEQYFGPGTRLTVT.

The chain recombines TRBV29-1 with TRBJ2-1; 9 bases line up with TRBD2. In germline, CDR1 is SQVTM, CDR2 ANQGSEA. V lost 7 bases, J lost 4 bases, and 23 bases stayed unmatched. CDR3 length: 19 amino acids. The CDR3 spells CSARTTLSGRKPSYNEQFF. The CDR3 DNA reads as TGCAGCGCCCGCACGACCCTTAGCGGGAGAAAGCCCTCTTACAATGAGCAGTTCTTC.

V usage is TRBV27 and J usage is TRBJ1-5, with no clear D. Trimming pared 2 bases from V and 10 bases from J, leaving 24 bases between. The CDR3 length is 17 residues. The germline gives CDR1 MNHEY, CDR2 SMNVEV (reference sequence). The CDR3 bases are TGTGCCAGCAGTTTAAGGTTCGGACCGGGCCCCGAGGGTCCCCAGCATTTT. This codes for CASSLRFGPGPEGPQHF.

The chain uses TRBV7-9 and TRBJ2-7; tentative D call: TRBD2 (6 bases). The ends were cut back, 4 bases at V and 3 bases at J, with 19 bases in the middle. The CDR3 runs to 16 residues. Germline V gene sequence: CDR1 SEHNR, CDR2 FQNEAQ (reference sequence). The DNA for the CDR3 is TGTGCCAGCAGCTCCTTGGAGGGACGCTTCGTCTACGAGCAGTACTTC. Amino acid sequence: CASSSLEGRFVYEQYF. The complete variable domain, with remaining parts taken from reference TRBV7-9 and TRBJ2-7, reads DTGVSQNPRHKITKRGQNVTFRCDPISEHNRLYWYRQTLGQGPEFLTYFQNEAQLEKSRLLSDRFSAERPKGSFSTLEIQRTEQGDSAMYLCASSSLEGRFVYEQYFGPGTRLTVT.

The V call is TRBV29-1, the J call TRBJ2-7; D perhaps matches TRBD2 (6 bases). V lost 2 bases and J lost 2, with 13 bases in between. The CDR3 has 14 amino acids. From germline, CDR1 is SQVTM and CDR2 ANQGSEA. The CDR3, as DNA: TGCAGCGTTGAATTAGGAGGGAACCCCTACGAGCAGTACTTC. It specifies CSVELGGNPYEQYF.

V and J are TRBV25-1 and TRBJ2-7; TRBD1 aligns across 8 bases. V shed 4 bases and J 5 bases; nucleotides not matched to a gene: 10. The CDR3 runs 15 residues. Germline CDR1 MGHDK, CDR2 SYGVNS. CDR3 bases: TGTGCCAGCAGTGCTTATACGGACAGGGACCACGAGCAGTACTTC. Amino acid sequence: CASSAYTDRDHEQYF.

About this clone itself: Mismatch with germline at one junction end may stem from a read error. This chain connects TRBV19 to TRBJ2-5; the D gene is possibly TRBD1 (6 bases). Germline assignment: CDR1 LNHDA and CDR2 SQIVND (reference sequence). This CDR3 is 14 amino acids long. The CDR3, as DNA: TGTGCCAGTAGTATCGGCTGGGGACAAGGGACCCAGTACTTC. Protein product: CASSIGWGQGTQYF.

Only one count was recorded for this clone. V usage is TRBV11-2 and J usage is TRBJ1-2, with unresolved D. Trimming cost V 6 bases and J 6 bases, with 17 bases left between them. The CDR3 contains 14 residues. Germline-derived CDR1 and CDR2 are SGHAT and FQNNGV. This chain's CDR3 is CASRLGGVIHGYTF. The CDR3 bases are TGTGCCAGCAGGTTGGGCGGGGTTATCCATGGCTACACCTTC.

The V call is TRBV27, the J call TRBJ2-3; 7 nucleotides agree with TRBD2. Germline CDR1 MNHEY, CDR2 SMNVEV (reference sequence). The CDR3 is made up of 16 amino acids. After removal of 1 base from V and 0 bases from J, the junction contained 4 bases not matched to a gene. The CDR3 nucleotides read TGTGCCAGCAGTTTATGGCGGGAGAGGAGCACAGATACGCAGTATTTT. This encodes CASSLWRERSTDTQYF.

The V gene is TRBV28, the J gene TRBJ2-7; no clear D. This CDR3 is 18 amino acids long. In germline, CDR1 is MDHEN, CDR2 SYDVKM. Trimming cost V 1 base and J 0 bases, with 19 bases left between them. CDR3 in amino acids: CASSLYLKRDPSSYEQYF. The DNA for the CDR3 is TGTGCCAGCAGTTTATATTTAAAGCGAGACCCTAGCTCCTACGAGCAGTACTTC.

The chain has TRBV29-1 and TRBJ2-3, with a possible D match to TRBD2 (5 bases). CDR1 and CDR2 (germline): SQVTM, ANQGSEA. V shed 6 bases and J shed 0 bases, with 22 bases lying between them. The CDR3 contains 17 residues. This CDR3 reads CSVRTSLGPPSTDTQYF. CDR3 in DNA: TGCAGCGTAAGGACTTCCCTCGGCCCGCCTAGCACAGATACGCAGTATTTT.

J is TRBJ2-7 and V is TRBV14; 9 positions match TRBD1. Germline-derived CDR1 and CDR2 are SGHDN and FVKESK. V gave up 1 base and J gave up 7 bases; unmatched junction bases: 11. The CDR3 is made up of 16 amino acids. CDR3 residues: CASSQALGQGAREQYF. CDR3 nucleotide sequence: TGTGCCAGCAGCCAAGCATTGGGACAGGGCGCTCGGGAGCAGTACTTC.

The rearrangement links TRBV4-1 to TRBJ2-7, with D possibly being TRBD2 (5 bases). Germline-derived CDR1 and CDR2 are MGHRA and YSYEKL. CDR3 length: 15 amino acids. V was shortened by 2 bases and J by 0 bases, with 11 bases between the two germline ends. The CDR3 nucleotides read TGCGCCAGCAGCCAATTGTCCGGGATCTCCTACGAGCAGTACTTC. Its protein is CASSQLSGISYEQYF.

The V and J genes are TRBV4-1 and TRBJ2-7, with D possibly matching TRBD2 (6 bases). The germline CDR1 and CDR2 sequences are MGHRA and YSYEKL. The CDR3 covers 16 residues. V lost 0 bases, J lost 2 bases, and 14 bases lay in between. CDR3 residues: CASSQDWGSGPYEQYF. Written as DNA, the CDR3 is TGCGCCAGCAGCCAAGATTGGGGGAGCGGGCCCTACGAGCAGTACTTC.